Below, 30 T cell receptor beta chains from the same sample are listed, as sequenced in a study of chemoradiotherapy in HPV16-positive cancers. Assay: immunoSEQ multiplex PCR; the TCRdb copy retains only in-frame clones and omits some. The data contain approximately 12,000 clones, 85% to 90% of them singletons. The material was obtained from a patient who underwent chemoradiotherapy. Every receptor here comes from a human donor with HPV-associated anogenital cancer.

The chain combines TRBV7-2 with TRBJ2-3; 7 positions match TRBD2. CDR1 is SGHTA and CDR2 is FQGNSA in the germline V gene. J gave up 2 bases and V 1 base, and 6 bases lay outside the gene matches. The CDR3 runs to 16 residues. The CDR3 DNA follows: TGTGCCAGCAGCTTAGGGACGGGAGGCGCCACAGATACGCAGTATTTT. This gives the protein CASSLGTGGATDTQYF.

The V call is TRBV2, the J call TRBJ1-3; D unclear. The CDR3 is 14 amino acids. Trimming pared 6 bases from V and 2 bases from J, leaving 11 bases between. Germline V gene sequence: CDR1 SNHLY, CDR2 FYNNEI. The CDR3, as DNA: TGTGCCAGCAGGGTAGAGGTTCCTGGAAACACCATATATTTT. Translated, it gives CASRVEVPGNTIYF.

V gene TRBV7-9 combines with J gene TRBJ2-3; 11 nucleotides match TRBD2. In germline, CDR1 is SEHNR, CDR2 FQNEAQ (reference sequence). Trimming at V came to 4 bases and at J to 3 bases, leaving 6 bases not matched to a gene. The CDR3 consists of 16 residues. The CDR3 sequence: CASSYPTSGSTDTQYF. CDR3 in DNA: TGTGCCAGCAGCTACCCTACTAGCGGGAGTACAGATACGCAGTATTTT.

This chain links TRBV5-1 with TRBJ1-2; maybe TRBD1 (6 bases). Trimming left V 4 bases short and J 6 bases short, with 19 bases between. CDR3 length equals 15 residues. The germline V gene encodes CDR1 SGHRS and CDR2 YFSETQ. The CDR3 DNA sequence: TGCGCCAGCAGCGTTGGGGGGCAGGGGTTAGATGGCTACACCTTC. This gives the protein CASSVGGQGLDGYTF.

The chain carries TRBV30 and TRBJ1-1; D is unclear. The ends were cut back, 2 bases at V and 3 bases at J, with 13 bases in the middle. Germline CDR1 is GTSNPN and CDR2 is SVGIG (reference sequence). The CDR3 is 14 residues long. The CDR3 protein is CAWSPLRLDTEAFF. CDR3 nucleotide sequence: TGTGCCTGGAGTCCCCTTCGGCTAGACACTGAAGCTTTCTTT.

The gene calls are TRBV27 and TRBJ2-1, with 10 bases fitting TRBD1. Looked up from germline, CDR1 is MNHEY and CDR2 is SMNVEV (reference sequence). J lost 2 bases, V lost 8 bases, and 0 bases had no gene match. This CDR3 spans 13 amino acids. DNA of the CDR3: TGTGCCAGCGGGACAGGGGCCTACAATGAGCAGTTCTTC. Its translation is CASGTGAYNEQFF.

V gene TRBV7-8 combines with J gene TRBJ2-7; no clear D. The germline gives CDR1 SGHVS, CDR2 FQNEAQ. Deletions cut 2 bases from V and 3 bases from J, with 11 bases between. The CDR3 is 14 residues long. The CDR3 spells CASSLLRHHYEQYF. As DNA, the CDR3 is TGTGCCAGCAGCTTACTTCGCCACCACTACGAGCAGTACTTC.

The chain recombines TRBV2 with TRBJ2-7; TRBD2 aligns across 10 bases. The germline V gene encodes CDR1 SNHLY and CDR2 FYNNEI. The CDR3 sequence is 14 residues long. The V and J ends lost 2 bases and 7 bases, in that order; junction bases with no gene match: 5. The CDR3 DNA follows: TGTGCCAGCAGTGAATTAGCGGGAGGAGATGAGCAGTACTTC. Translating gives CASSELAGGDEQYF. Combining the CDR3 with reference TRBV2 and TRBJ2-7 gives the whole variable domain EPEVTQTPSHQVTQMGQEVILRCVPISNHLYFYWYRQILGQKVEFLVSFYNNEISEKSEIFDDQFSVERPDGSNFTLKIRSTKLEDSAMYFCASSELAGGDEQYFGPGTRLTVT.

The rearrangement uses TRBV27 and TRBJ1-1, with D perhaps matching TRBD1 (5 bases). V lost 2 bases and J 5 bases, leaving 15 bases between the germline ends. The CDR3 has 15 residues. The germline V gene has CDR1 MNHEY and CDR2 SMNVEV (reference sequence). This CDR3 is CASSLVSGGRTEAFF. The CDR3 region has the DNA TGTGCCAGCAGTTTAGTTTCGGGGGGTAGGACTGAAGCTTTCTTT.

This clone was counted a single time. J is TRBJ1-3 and V is TRBV19; D not certain. The CDR3 length is 15 residues. Germline CDR1 LNHDA, CDR2 SQIVND (reference sequence). V lost 6 bases to trimming and J lost 2 bases, with 14 bases between them. CDR3 bases: TGTGCCAGTAGCGACTCGGACCGACCTGGAAACACCATATATTTT. It translates to CASSDSDRPGNTIYF.

The chain recombines TRBV29-1 with TRBJ1-4; 9 bases are shared with TRBD1. This CDR3 region has 13 residues. V lost 6 bases to trimming and J lost 5 bases; unmatched junction nucleotides: 4. Germline CDR1 and CDR2: SQVTM and ANQGSEA. This chain's CDR3 is CSVNTGGNEKLFF. CDR3 bases: TGCAGCGTAAATACAGGGGGCAATGAAAAACTGTTTTTT. The full variable domain, with the rest looked up from reference TRBV29-1 and TRBJ1-4, is SAVISQKPSRDICQRGTSLTIQCQVDSQVTMMFWYRQQPGQSLTLIATANQGSEATYESGFVIDKFPISRPNLTFSTLTVSNMSPEDSSIYLCSVNTGGNEKLFFGSGTQLSVL.

The chain recombines TRBV11-3 with TRBJ2-1; D could derive from TRBD1 or TRBD2 (6 bases each). The V gene's germline CDR1 is SGHNT and CDR2 YENEEA. This CDR3 comprises 16 residues. With 5 bases removed from V and 7 bases from J, the gap between germline ends came to 21 bases. In DNA, the CDR3 is TGTGCCAGCAGCGAGCCGGGGGCTAGCGCTAGAAATGAGCAGTTCTTC. It encodes CASSEPGASARNEQFF. The full variable domain, with the rest looked up from reference TRBV11-3 and TRBJ2-1, is EAGVVQSPRYKIIEKKQPVAFWCNPISGHNTLYWYLQNLGQGPELLIRYENEEAVDDSQLPKDRFSAERLKGVDSTLKIQPAELGDSAVYLCASSEPGASARNEQFFGPGTRLTVL.

The V call is TRBV9, the J call TRBJ1-5; D gene uncertain. Germline V gene sequence: CDR1 SGDLS, CDR2 YYNGEE. This CDR3 is 9 amino acids long. V lost 10 bases and J lost 9, with 8 bases in between. CDR3: CASGWPQHF. The CDR3 bases are TGTGCCTCCGGTTGGCCCCAGCATTTT.

The J gene is TRBJ2-2, the V gene TRBV6-4; no definite D call. The CDR3 sequence is 14 residues long. Germline CDR1 MRHNA, CDR2 SNTAGT. Trimming took 6 bases from V and 2 from J, leaving 10 bases between them. For the CDR3, the DNA is TGTGCCAGCAGCGCTCTTTTTAACACCGGGGAGCTGTTTTTT. It codes for CASSALFNTGELFF.

The chain is built from TRBV7-9 and TRBJ1-2; maybe TRBD1 (5 bases). Trimming pared 5 bases from V and 2 bases from J, leaving 12 bases between. The length of the CDR3 is 14 residues. The germline V gene has CDR1 SEHNR and CDR2 FQNEAQ (reference sequence). Written as DNA, the CDR3 is TGTGCCAGCAGCCCTGGTGGGGGAAACTATGGCTACACCTTC. Protein: CASSPGGGNYGYTF.

This chain uses TRBV5-1 with TRBJ2-5; D is unresolved. Per germline, CDR1 SGHRS and CDR2 YFSETQ. Trimming took 0 bases from V and 2 from J, leaving 11 bases between them. The CDR3 sequence is 15 residues long. CDR3 bases: TGCGCCAGCAGCTTGGTTCGCAGATCACAAGAGACCCAGTACTTC. Amino acid sequence: CASSLVRRSQETQYF. Together with reference TRBV5-1 and TRBJ2-5, the CDR3 gives the full variable domain: KAGVTQTPRYLIKTRGQQVTLSCSPISGHRSVSWYQQTPGQGLQFLFEYFSETQRNKGNFPGRFSGRQFSNSRSEMNVSTLELGDSALYLCASSLVRRSQETQYFGPGTRLLVL.

The table lists this clone with a few counts. The J gene is TRBJ2-1, the V gene TRBV6-5; 10 nucleotides line up with TRBD2. The CDR3 is made up of 14 amino acids. The V gene's germline CDR1 is MNHEY and CDR2 SVGAGI. The V and J ends lost 3 bases and 9 bases, in that order; junction bases with no gene match: 5. Written as DNA, the CDR3 is TGTGCCAGCAGTTATACTAGCGGGGATGGTGAGCAGTTCTTC. Translated, it gives CASSYTSGDGEQFF.

Comment on this clone: Different DNA sequences within this sample yield the same CDR3. The V call is TRBV5-1, the J call TRBJ2-5; D may correspond to TRBD1 or TRBD2 (6 bases each). In germline, CDR1 is SGHRS, CDR2 YFSETQ. Trimming shortened V by 0 bases and J by 5 bases, and 11 bases separated the two germline ends. The CDR3 is 14 amino acids. The CDR3: CASSLGGARETQYF. In DNA, the CDR3 is TGCGCCAGCAGCTTGGGGGGGGCTCGGGAGACCCAGTACTTC.

CDR3 sequence reads: CASSQWVPGQGFNEQYF. As DNA, the CDR3 is TGCGCCAGCAGCCAATGGGTACCGGGACAGGGTTTCAACGAGCAGTACTTC. The gene calls are TRBV4-1 and TRBJ2-7, with 9 positions matching TRBD1. CDR3 length: 17 amino acids. Germline trimming cut 2 bases from V and 5 bases from J; bases unmatched to any gene: 13. Per the germline V gene, CDR1 is MGHRA and CDR2 is YSYEKL.

V gene TRBV2 combines with J gene TRBJ2-2; 12 bases fit TRBD2. Germline V gives CDR1 SNHLY, CDR2 FYNNEI. This CDR3 has 16 residues. The junction had 7 bases not matched to a gene; V was cut back by 6 bases and J by 5 bases. DNA of the CDR3: TGTGCCAGCAGCCTGAAACTAGCGGGGGGAACCGGGGAGCTGTTTTTT. Encoded protein: CASSLKLAGGTGELFF.

J is TRBJ2-5 and V is TRBV19; TRBD2 aligns across 7 bases. CDR1 is LNHDA, CDR2 SQIVND, per germline (reference sequence). The CDR3 sequence is 16 residues long. J was trimmed by 5 bases and V by 1 base; bases with no gene match: 10. The CDR3 DNA sequence: TGTGCCAGTAGTATAGCTCTCACTAGCGTCTGGGAGACCCAGTACTTC. This sequence encodes CASSIALTSVWETQYF.

The chain is built from TRBV4-2 and TRBJ2-1, with TRBD2 matching 9 bases. Trimming at V came to 0 bases and at J to 9 bases, leaving 12 bases not matched to a gene. From germline, CDR1 is LGHNA and CDR2 YNFKEQ. CDR3 size: 17 residues. CDR3 sequence reads: CASSQDPGTSFISEQFF. CDR3 DNA sequence: TGTGCCAGCAGCCAAGACCCCGGGACTAGCTTTATTAGTGAGCAGTTCTTC.

The V and J genes are TRBV19 and TRBJ1-4; 7 bases are a match to TRBD1. The V gene's germline CDR1 is LNHDA and CDR2 SQIVND (reference sequence). Trimming cost V 3 bases and J 8 bases; bases outside gene matches: 9. The CDR3 runs 15 residues. The CDR3 DNA is TGTGCCAGTAGTATGGGCCCCTCAGGGGGAGAAAAACTGTTTTTT. It codes for CASSMGPSGGEKLFF.

CDR3 in DNA: TGTGCCAGCAGCCCGACAGGGATTGGAGAAAAACTGTTTTTT. Protein product: CASSPTGIGEKLFF. V usage is TRBV7-6 and J usage is TRBJ1-4, with 7 bases fitting TRBD1. The germline V gene has CDR1 SGHVS and CDR2 FNYEAQ. Trimming took 5 bases from V and 8 from J; bases not matched to a gene: 8. This CDR3 comprises 14 residues.

This clone has a handful of counts. Other DNA sequences of this sample code for an identical CDR3. The V gene is TRBV27, the J gene TRBJ1-6; 9 bases are a match to TRBD1. The CDR3 extends over 14 amino acids. The germline CDR1 and CDR2 sequences are MNHEY and SMNVEV (reference sequence). Trimming removed 4 bases from V and 7 bases from J; junction bases left unmatched: 2. The CDR3 reads CASSSGQGNSPLHF. DNA of the CDR3: TGTGCCAGCAGTTCCGGACAGGGGAATTCACCCCTCCACTTT.

The J gene is TRBJ2-5, the V gene TRBV29-1; 9 bases agree with TRBD2. Germline values: CDR1 SQVTM, CDR2 ANQGSEA. CDR3 length equals 16 residues. V lost 4 bases to trimming and J lost 4 bases; unmatched junction nucleotides: 13. DNA for the CDR3: TGCAGCGTTGGTCGGTGGGGCGGGAGGGCCGGAGAGACCCAGTACTTC. Its protein product is CSVGRWGGRAGETQYF.

The chain combines TRBV9 with TRBJ1-2; no firm D call. Germline-derived CDR1 and CDR2 are SGDLS and YYNGEE. The V end lost 0 bases, the J end lost 2 bases, and 14 bases lay between the germline ends. The CDR3 contains 16 residues. The CDR3 here is CASSVDFRGENYGYTF. Here the CDR3 DNA reads TGTGCCAGCAGCGTAGATTTCCGCGGGGAAAACTATGGCTACACCTTC.

This clone occurred once. The chain employs TRBV29-1 and TRBJ1-2; D perhaps matches TRBD1 (6 bases). CDR3 size: 11 residues. Germline V gene sequence: CDR1 SQVTM, CDR2 ANQGSEA. V was trimmed by 7 bases and J by 5 bases, leaving 11 bases between them. This CDR3 reads CSAKQGYGYTF. CDR3 bases: TGCAGCGCCAAACAGGGATATGGCTACACCTTC. The variable domain in full, completed from reference TRBV29-1 and TRBJ1-2, reads SAVISQKPSRDICQRGTSLTIQCQVDSQVTMMFWYRQQPGQSLTLIATANQGSEATYESGFVIDKFPISRPNLTFSTLTVSNMSPEDSSIYLCSAKQGYGYTFGSGTRLTVV.

V gene TRBV19 combines with J gene TRBJ2-3, with D tentatively TRBD2 (6 bases). This CDR3 comprises 13 residues. Trimming pared 6 bases from V and 14 bases from J, leaving 21 bases between. Germline V gives CDR1 LNHDA, CDR2 SQIVND (reference sequence). CDR3 protein: CASRRGSHGPAYF. CDR3 in DNA: TGTGCCAGTAGACGGGGGTCCCATGGTCCCGCGTATTTT.

V and J are TRBV7-9 and TRBJ2-7; D unclear. V was shortened by 3 bases and J by 3 bases, with 9 bases between the two germline ends. This CDR3 is built from 13 residues. Germline V gene data show CDR1 as SEHNR and CDR2 as FQNEAQ (reference sequence). The DNA for the CDR3 is TGTGCCAGCAGCTTGCACAGCGACTACGAGCAGTACTTC. It specifies CASSLHSDYEQYF.